The clone carrying this TCR beta chain was seen at least ten times. The data are from a study of T-cell reconstitution after alpha-beta-depleted transplantation in children. This CDR3 is built from 13 residues. The germline V gene has CDR1 SQVTM and CDR2 ANQGSEA. J was trimmed by 0 bases and V by 5 bases; bases with no gene match: 4. The TCRbeta library was prepared with unique molecular identifiers. TCRdb analysed the PCR reads with MiXCR anew, one entry per CDR3 protein. Here the sample spans 490,000 or so distinct CDR3 sequences, around 13% being singletons. This material consisted of PBMCs from the stem cell graft donor, taken from the stem cell graft. This sequence joins TRBV29-1 and TRBJ2-7, with TRBD1 identical over 7 bases. The receptor was isolated from a human donor who donated a stem cell graft to a child with combined immunodeficiency. The CDR3 nucleotides are TGCAGCGTTAAGGACAGGAGCTCCTACGAGCAGTACTTC. Its translation: CSVKDRSSYEQYF.